This T cell receptor beta chain was captured by sequencing in a study of cytomegalovirus exposure and HLA in healthy donors. PCR employed 60 Vbeta and 13 Jbeta primers. TCRdb keeps only in-frame clones here, not all; method: immunoSEQ multiplex PCR. The sample's table shows more than 90,000 clones. A word on this clone: Antigen: not known.

Trimming took off 5 bases at V and 0 bases at J, with 15 bases between the two ends. The CDR3 is made up of 16 amino acids. The germline CDR1 and CDR2 sequences are PRHDT and FYEKMQ (reference sequence). Regarding the study as a whole: Three chains linked to CMV were shown in vitro to be specific for CMV antigens. Earlier analysis found most TCR beta V segments productive about 87% or about 30% of the time.

Nominally healthy donors provided the samples, though records likely missed some immune exposures. The J gene is TRBJ2-3, the V gene TRBV13, with a weak D call TRBD2 (5 bases). The sequenced sample was PBMCs. The TCR was taken from a man aged 40-50 years in good health and CMV-seropositive. The CDR3 sequence: CASSRVSLASTDTQYF. The DNA for the CDR3 is TGTGCCAGCAGCCGGGTCTCTCTAGCTAGCACAGATACGCAGTATTTT.